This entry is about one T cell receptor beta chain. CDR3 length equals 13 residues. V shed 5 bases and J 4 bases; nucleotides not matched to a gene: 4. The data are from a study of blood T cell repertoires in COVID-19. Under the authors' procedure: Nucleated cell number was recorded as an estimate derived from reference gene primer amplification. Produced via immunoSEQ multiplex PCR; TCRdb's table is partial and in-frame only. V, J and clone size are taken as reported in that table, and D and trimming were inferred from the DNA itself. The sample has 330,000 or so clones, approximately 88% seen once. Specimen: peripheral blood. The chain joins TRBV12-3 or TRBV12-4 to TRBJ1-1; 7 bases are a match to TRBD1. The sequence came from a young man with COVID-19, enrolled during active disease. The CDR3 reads CASSTTGFTEAFF. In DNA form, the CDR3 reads TGTGCCAGCAGTACGACAGGGTTCACTGAAGCTTTCTTT.